This T cell receptor beta chain was observed in a study of shared clonotypes between healthy human individuals. As defined, naive CD8 cells were CD45RO-negative and positively selected for CCR7, with terminally differentiated effector memory CD45RA+ cells excluded. The study drew its donors from healthy HIV-negative adults without recent acute infections or vaccinations. Profiled with immunoSEQ multiplex PCR; TCRdb holds only in-frame clones, not every one. The profile shows roughly 2,000,000 clones, approximately 94% of them singletons. Germline-derived CDR1 and CDR2 are SGHRS and YFSETQ. CDR3 size: 15 residues. The ends were cut back, 1 base at V and 4 bases at J, with 14 bases in the middle. Notes on the study in general: Researchers sampled only blood; tissue repertoires likely differ.

Notes on this clone: No antigen is known for it.

The V gene is TRBV5-1, the J gene TRBJ2-5, with TRBD1 as a possible D gene (5 bases). The specimen was naive CD8+ T cells sorted from blood. The receptor's source is a young man in good health. In nucleotides, the CDR3 is TGCGCCAGCAGCTTGACGGACATTGGGTCAGAGACCCAGTACTTC. Translated, it gives CASSLTDIGSETQYF.